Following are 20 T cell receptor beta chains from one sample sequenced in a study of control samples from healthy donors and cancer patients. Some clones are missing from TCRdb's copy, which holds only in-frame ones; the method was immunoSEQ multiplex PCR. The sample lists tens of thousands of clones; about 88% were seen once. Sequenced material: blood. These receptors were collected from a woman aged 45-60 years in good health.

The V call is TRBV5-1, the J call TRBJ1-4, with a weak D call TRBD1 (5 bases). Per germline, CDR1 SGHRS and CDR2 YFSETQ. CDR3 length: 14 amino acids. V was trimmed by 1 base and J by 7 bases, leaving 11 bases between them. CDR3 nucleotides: TGCGCCAGCAGCTTGAGGCAGGGCCGTGAAAAACTGTTTTTT. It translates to CASSLRQGREKLFF.

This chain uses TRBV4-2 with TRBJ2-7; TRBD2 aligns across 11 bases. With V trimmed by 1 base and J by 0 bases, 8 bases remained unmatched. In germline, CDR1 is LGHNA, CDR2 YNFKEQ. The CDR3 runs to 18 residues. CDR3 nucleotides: TGTGCCAGCAGCCAAGCCTCTACGACTAGCGGGAACTCCTACGAGCAGTACTTC. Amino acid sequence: CASSQASTTSGNSYEQYF.

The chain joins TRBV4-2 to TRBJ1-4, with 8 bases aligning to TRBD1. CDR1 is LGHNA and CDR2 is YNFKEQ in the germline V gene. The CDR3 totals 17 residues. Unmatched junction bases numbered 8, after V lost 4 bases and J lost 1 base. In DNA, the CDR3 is TGTGCCAGCAGCCGGACAGGGACGGCGGAAACTAATGAAAAACTGTTTTTT. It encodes CASSRTGTAETNEKLFF.

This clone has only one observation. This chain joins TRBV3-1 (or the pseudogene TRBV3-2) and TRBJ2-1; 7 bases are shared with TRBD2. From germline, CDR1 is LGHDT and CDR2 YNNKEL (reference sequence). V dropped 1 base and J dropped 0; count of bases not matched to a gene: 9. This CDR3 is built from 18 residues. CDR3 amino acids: CASSQGAGKPNSYNEQFF. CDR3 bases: TGTGCCAGCAGCCAAGGAGCGGGAAAGCCAAACTCCTACAATGAGCAGTTCTTC.

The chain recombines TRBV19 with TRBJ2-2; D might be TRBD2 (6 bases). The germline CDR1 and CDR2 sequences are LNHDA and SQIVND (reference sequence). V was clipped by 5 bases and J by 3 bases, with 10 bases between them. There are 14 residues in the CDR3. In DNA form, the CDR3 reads TGTGCCAGTAGTCCCAGCGGGTACACCGGGGAGCTGTTTTTT. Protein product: CASSPSGYTGELFF.

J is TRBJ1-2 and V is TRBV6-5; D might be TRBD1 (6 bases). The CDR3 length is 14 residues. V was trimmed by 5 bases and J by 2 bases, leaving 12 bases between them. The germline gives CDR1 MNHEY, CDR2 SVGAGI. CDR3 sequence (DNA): TGTGCCAGCAGTCCGGGGGCAGGGAACTATGGCTACACCTTC. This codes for CASSPGAGNYGYTF.

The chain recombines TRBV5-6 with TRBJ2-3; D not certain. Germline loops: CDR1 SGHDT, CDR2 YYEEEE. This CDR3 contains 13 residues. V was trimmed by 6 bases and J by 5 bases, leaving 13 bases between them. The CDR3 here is CASTSPAGDTQYF. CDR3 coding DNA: TGTGCCAGCACCAGCCCCGCCGGAGATACGCAGTATTTT.

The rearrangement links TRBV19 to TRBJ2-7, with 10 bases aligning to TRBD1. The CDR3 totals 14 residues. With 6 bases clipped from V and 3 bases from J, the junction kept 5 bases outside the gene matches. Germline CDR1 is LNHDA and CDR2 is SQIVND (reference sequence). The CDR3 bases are TGTGCCAGTAGCTCCGGGACAGGGGTCTACGAGCAGTACTTC. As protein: CASSSGTGVYEQYF.

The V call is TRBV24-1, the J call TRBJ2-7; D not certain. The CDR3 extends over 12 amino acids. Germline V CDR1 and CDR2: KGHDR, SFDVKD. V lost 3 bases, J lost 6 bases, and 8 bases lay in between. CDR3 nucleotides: TGTGCCACCAGTGATGCCATACCCGAGCAGTACTTC. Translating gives CATSDAIPEQYF.

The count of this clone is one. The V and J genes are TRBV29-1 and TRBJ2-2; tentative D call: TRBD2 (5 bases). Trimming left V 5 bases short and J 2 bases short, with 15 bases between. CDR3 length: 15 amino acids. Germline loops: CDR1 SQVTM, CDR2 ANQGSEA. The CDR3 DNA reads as TGCAGCGTTACGGAGGCGCCTCTTAACACCGGGGAGCTGTTTTTT. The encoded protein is CSVTEAPLNTGELFF.

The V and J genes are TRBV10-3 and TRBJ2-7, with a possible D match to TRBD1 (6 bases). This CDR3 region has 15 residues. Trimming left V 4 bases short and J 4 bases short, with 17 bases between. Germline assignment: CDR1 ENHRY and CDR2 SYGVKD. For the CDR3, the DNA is TGTGCCATCAGTGCCGTTACAGGGTCTAGGTACGAGCAGTACTTC. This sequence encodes CAISAVTGSRYEQYF.

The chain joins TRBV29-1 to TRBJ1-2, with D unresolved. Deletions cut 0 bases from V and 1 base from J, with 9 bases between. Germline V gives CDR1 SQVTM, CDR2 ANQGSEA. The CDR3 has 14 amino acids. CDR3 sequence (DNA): TGCAGCGTTGAAGAGGGATTTGGTAACTATGGCTACACCTTC. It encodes CSVEEGFGNYGYTF.

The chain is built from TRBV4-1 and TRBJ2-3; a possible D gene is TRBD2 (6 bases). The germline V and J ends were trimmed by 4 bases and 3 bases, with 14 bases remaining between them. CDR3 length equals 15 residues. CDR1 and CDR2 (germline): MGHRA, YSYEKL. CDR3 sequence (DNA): TGCGCCAGCAGCCTAAAGGCGGGGATAACAGATACGCAGTATTTT. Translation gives CASSLKAGITDTQYF.

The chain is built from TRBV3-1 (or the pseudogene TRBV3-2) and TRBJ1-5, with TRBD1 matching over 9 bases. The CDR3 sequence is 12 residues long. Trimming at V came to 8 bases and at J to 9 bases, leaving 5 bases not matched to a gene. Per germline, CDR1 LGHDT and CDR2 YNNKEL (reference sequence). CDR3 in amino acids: CASGDRESPQHF. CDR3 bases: TGTGCCAGCGGGGACAGGGAGTCGCCCCAGCATTTT.

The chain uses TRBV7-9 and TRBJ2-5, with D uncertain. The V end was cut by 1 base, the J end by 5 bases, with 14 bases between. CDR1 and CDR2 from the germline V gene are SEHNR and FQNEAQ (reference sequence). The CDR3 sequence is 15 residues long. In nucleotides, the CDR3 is TGTGCCAGCAGCTTAGATTCGGTGGCCCAGGAGACCCAGTACTTC. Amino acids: CASSLDSVAQETQYF.

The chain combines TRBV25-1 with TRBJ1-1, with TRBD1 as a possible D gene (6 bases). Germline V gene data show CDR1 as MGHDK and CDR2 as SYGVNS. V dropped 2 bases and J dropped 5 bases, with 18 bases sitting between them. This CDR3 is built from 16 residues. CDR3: CASSEIKQGGITEAFF. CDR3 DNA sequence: TGTGCCAGCAGTGAAATCAAACAGGGCGGGATTACTGAAGCTTTCTTT.

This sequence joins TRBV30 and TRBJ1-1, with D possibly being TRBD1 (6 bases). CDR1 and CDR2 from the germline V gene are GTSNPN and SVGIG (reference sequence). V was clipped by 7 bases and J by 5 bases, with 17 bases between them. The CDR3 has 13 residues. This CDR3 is CASYTGRRTEAFF. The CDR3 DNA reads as TGTGCCTCCTATACAGGGAGAAGGACTGAAGCTTTCTTT.

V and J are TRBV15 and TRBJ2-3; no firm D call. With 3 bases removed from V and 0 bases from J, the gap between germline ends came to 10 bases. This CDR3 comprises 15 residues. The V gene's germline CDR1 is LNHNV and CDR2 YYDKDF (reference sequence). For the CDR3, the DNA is TGTGCCACCAGCAGGTTAAAGGAGAGCACAGATACGCAGTATTTT. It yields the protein CATSRLKESTDTQYF.

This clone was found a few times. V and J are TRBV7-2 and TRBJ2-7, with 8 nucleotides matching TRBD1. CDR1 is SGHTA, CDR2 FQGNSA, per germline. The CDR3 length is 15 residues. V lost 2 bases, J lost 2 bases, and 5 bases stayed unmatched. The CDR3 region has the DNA TGTGCCAGCAGCTTAACAGGGGGTGTCACCTACGAGCAGTACTTC. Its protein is CASSLTGGVTYEQYF.

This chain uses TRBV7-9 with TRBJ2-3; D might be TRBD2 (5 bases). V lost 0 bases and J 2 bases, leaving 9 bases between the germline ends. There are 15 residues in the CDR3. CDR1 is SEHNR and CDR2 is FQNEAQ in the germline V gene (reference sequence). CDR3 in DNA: TGTGCCAGCAGCTTAGCGTTGGGAGACACAGATACGCAGTATTTT. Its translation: CASSLALGDTDTQYF.